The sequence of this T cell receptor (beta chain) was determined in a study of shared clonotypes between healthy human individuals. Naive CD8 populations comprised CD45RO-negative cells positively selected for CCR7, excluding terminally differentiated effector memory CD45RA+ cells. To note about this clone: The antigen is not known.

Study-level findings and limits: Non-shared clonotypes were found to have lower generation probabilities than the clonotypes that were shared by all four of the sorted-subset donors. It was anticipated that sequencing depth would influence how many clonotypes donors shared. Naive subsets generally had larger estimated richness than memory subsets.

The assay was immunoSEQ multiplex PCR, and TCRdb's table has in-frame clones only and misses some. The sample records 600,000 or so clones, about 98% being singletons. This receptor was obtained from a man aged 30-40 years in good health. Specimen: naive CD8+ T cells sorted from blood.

The CDR3 loop reads CATYGAINEQYF. As DNA, the CDR3 is TGTGCCACCTACGGAGCTATAAACGAGCAGTACTTC. The rearrangement joins TRBV6-1 to TRBJ2-7, with D unresolved. Germline V gene lookup returns CDR1 MNHNS and CDR2 SASEGT. This CDR3 has 12 residues. Trimming removed 10 bases at V and 5 bases at J, with 15 bases between.